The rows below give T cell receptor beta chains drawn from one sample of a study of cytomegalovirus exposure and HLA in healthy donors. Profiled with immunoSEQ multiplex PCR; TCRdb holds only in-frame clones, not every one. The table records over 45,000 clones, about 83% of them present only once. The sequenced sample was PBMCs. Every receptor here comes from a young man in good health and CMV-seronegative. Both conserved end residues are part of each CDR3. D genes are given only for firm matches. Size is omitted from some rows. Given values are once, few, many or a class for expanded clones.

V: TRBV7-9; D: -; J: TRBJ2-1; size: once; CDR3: CASSPDRSSYNEQFF; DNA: TGTGCCAGCAGCCCCGACAGGTCCTCCTACAATGAGCAGTTCTTC
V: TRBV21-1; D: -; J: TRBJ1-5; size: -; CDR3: CASSSQGSNQPQHF; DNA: TGTGCCAGCAGCAGCCAGGGAAGCAATCAGCCCCAGCATTTT
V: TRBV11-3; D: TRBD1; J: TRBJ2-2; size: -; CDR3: CASSTQGQVNGTGELFF; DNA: TGTGCCAGCAGCACACAGGGACAGGTGAATGGCACCGGGGAGCTGTTTTTT
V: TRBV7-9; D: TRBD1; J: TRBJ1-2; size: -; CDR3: CASSPRQGDNYGYTF; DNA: TGTGCCAGCAGTCCAAGACAGGGGGACAACTATGGCTACACCTTC
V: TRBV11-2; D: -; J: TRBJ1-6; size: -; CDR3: CASSLPGLGSPLHF; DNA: TGTGCCAGCAGCTTACCGGGGTTGGGTTCACCCCTCCACTTT
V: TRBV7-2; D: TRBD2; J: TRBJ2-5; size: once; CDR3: CASSLEPAGGRETQYF; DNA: TGTGCCAGCAGCTTAGAGCCAGCGGGGGGGCGAGAGACCCAGTACTTC
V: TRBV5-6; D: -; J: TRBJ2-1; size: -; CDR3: CASSWDTYNEQFF; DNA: TGTGCCAGCAGCTGGGACACTTACAATGAGCAGTTCTTC
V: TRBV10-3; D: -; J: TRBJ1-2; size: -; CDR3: CAISDSGGDYGYTF; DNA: TGTGCCATCAGTGACTCCGGGGGGGACTATGGCTACACCTTC
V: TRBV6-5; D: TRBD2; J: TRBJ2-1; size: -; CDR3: CASRWTSGSYEQFF; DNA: TGTGCCAGCAGATGGACTAGCGGGTCGTATGAGCAGTTCTTC
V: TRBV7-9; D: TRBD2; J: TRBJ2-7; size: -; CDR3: CASSWTSVYEQYF; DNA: TGTGCCAGCAGCTGGACTAGCGTCTACGAGCAGTACTTC
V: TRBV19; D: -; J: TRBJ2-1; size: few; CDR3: CASSLLGTSYLNEQFF; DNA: TGTGCCAGTAGTCTCCTAGGGACTTCCTATCTCAATGAGCAGTTCTTC
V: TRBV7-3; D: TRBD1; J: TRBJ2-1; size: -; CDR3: CASSPFGTGVSNEQFF; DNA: TGTGCCAGCAGCCCGTTCGGGACAGGGGTAAGCAATGAGCAGTTCTTC
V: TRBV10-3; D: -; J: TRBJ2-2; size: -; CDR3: CAISGSAVDTGELFF; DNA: TGTGCCATCAGTGGGTCCGCGGTAGACACCGGGGAGCTGTTTTTT
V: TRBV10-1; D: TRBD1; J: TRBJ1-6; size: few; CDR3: CASSETGQGNSPLHF; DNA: TGCGCCAGCAGTGAGACGGGACAGGGGAATTCACCCCTCCACTTT
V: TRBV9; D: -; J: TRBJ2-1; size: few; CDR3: CASSVGGGAYNEQFF; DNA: TGTGCCAGCAGCGTAGGAGGGGGGGCCTACAATGAGCAGTTCTTC
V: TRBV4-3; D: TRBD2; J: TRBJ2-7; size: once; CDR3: CASSRDLAATYEQYF; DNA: TGCGCCAGCAGCCGGGACCTAGCGGCGACCTACGAGCAGTACTTC
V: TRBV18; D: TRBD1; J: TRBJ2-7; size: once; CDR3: CASSSGQPYEQYF; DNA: TGTGCCAGCTCATCGGGACAGCCCTACGAGCAGTACTTC
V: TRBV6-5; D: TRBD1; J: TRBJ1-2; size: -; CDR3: CASSSTGCGYTF; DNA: TGTGCCAGCAGTTCGACAGGGTGTGGCTACACCTTC
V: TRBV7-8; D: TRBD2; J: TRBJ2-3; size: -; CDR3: CASSLAWVGTSGENTQYF; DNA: TGTGCCAGCAGCTTAGCGTGGGTGGGGACTAGCGGGGAAAATACGCAGTATTTT
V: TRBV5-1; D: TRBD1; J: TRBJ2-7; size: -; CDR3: CASSVNRGQEQYF; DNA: TGCGCCAGCAGCGTTAACAGGGGGCAGGAGCAGTACTTC
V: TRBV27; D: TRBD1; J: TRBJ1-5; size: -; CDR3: CASSSGTGIKPQHF; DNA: TGTGCCAGCAGTTCCGGGACAGGGATTAAGCCCCAGCATTTT
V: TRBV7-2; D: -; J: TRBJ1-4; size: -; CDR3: CASSLAPIPGATNEKLFF; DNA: TGTGCCAGCAGCTTAGCCCCAATCCCGGGGGCAACTAATGAAAAACTGTTTTTT
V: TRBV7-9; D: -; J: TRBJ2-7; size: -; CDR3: CASSLGQNYEQYF; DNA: TGTGCCAGCAGCTTGGGGCAGAACTACGAGCAGTACTTC
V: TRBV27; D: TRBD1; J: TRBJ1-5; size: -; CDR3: CASSPTGGQQPQHF; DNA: TGTGCCAGCAGTCCCACAGGGGGGCAACAGCCCCAGCATTTT
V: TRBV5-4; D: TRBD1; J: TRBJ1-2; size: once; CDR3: CASSGGQGRGYTF; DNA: TGTGCCAGCAGCGGGGGACAGGGGCGTGGCTACACCTTC
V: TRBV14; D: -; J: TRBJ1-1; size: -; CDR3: CASSQQGVNTEAFF; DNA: TGTGCCAGCAGCCAACAAGGGGTTAACACTGAAGCTTTCTTT
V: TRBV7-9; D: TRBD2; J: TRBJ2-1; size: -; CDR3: CASSPLRLAGGPIRNEQFF; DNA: TGTGCCAGCAGCCCCCTCCGACTAGCGGGAGGGCCAATACGGAATGAGCAGTTCTTC
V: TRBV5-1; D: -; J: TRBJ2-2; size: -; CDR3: CASSPLSGPNTGELFF; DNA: TGCGCCAGCAGCCCCCTTAGCGGACCGAACACCGGGGAGCTGTTTTTT
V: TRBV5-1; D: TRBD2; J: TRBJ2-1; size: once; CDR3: CASSPGTSDSNEQFF; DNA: TGCGCCAGCAGCCCCGGGACTAGCGATAGCAATGAGCAGTTCTTC
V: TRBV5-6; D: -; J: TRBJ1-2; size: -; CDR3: CASSLYRAVGGYTF; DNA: TGTGCCAGCAGCTTGTACAGGGCGGTCGGGGGCTACACCTTC
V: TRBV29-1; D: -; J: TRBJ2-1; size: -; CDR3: CSVDGWGRDNEQFF; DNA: TGCAGCGTTGACGGGTGGGGCAGGGACAATGAGCAGTTCTTC
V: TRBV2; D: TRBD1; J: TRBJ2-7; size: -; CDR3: CASSGDRGQYSSYEQYF; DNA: TGTGCCAGCAGTGGGGACCGGGGACAGTATAGCTCCTACGAGCAGTACTTC
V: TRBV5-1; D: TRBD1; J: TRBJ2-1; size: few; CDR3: CASSLQQGADNEQFF; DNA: TGCGCCAGCAGCTTGCAGCAGGGGGCAGACAATGAGCAGTTCTTC
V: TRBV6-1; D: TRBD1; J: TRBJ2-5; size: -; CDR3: CASNLGQGEGETQYF; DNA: TGTGCCAGCAATCTAGGACAGGGGGAGGGTGAGACCCAGTACTTC
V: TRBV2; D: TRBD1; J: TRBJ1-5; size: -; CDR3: CASSGGQGGGQPQHF; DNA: TGTGCCAGCAGTGGAGGACAGGGGGGAGGTCAGCCCCAGCATTTT
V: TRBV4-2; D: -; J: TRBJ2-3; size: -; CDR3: CASSQGTTSTDTQYF; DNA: TGTGCCAGCAGCCAGGGGACAACTAGCACAGATACGCAGTATTTT
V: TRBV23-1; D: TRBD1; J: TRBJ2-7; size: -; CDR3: CASSRDSRHYEQYF; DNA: TGCGCCAGCAGTCGGGACAGCCGACACTACGAGCAGTACTTC
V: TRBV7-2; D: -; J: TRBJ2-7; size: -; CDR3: CASSLGGVDEQYF; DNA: TGTGCCAGCAGCTTAGGGGGAGTAGACGAGCAGTACTTC
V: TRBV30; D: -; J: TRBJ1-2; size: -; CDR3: CAWSVLANYGYTF; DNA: TGTGCCTGGAGTGTACTAGCTAACTATGGCTACACCTTC
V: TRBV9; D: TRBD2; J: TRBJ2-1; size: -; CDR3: CASSVELAGGAPYNEQFF; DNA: TGTGCCAGCAGCGTAGAACTAGCGGGGGGGGCTCCCTACAATGAGCAGTTCTTC
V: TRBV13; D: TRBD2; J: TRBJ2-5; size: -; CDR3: CASRKTSGEETQYF; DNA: TGTGCCAGCAGGAAGACTAGCGGGGAAGAGACCCAGTACTTC
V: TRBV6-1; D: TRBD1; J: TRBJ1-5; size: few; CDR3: CASSDTGGWQPQHF; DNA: TGTGCCAGCAGTGATACAGGGGGCTGGCAGCCCCAGCATTTT
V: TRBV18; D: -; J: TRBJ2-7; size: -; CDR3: CASSLGGTLSYEQYF; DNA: TGTGCCAGCTCACTTGGGGGGACCCTCTCCTACGAGCAGTACTTC
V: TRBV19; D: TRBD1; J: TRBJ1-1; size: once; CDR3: CASSLQGAGTEAFF; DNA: TGTGCCAGTAGTTTACAGGGGGCCGGCACTGAAGCTTTCTTT
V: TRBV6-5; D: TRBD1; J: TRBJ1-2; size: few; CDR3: CASSYSTGGYYGYTF; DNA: TGTGCCAGCAGTTACTCGACAGGGGGTTACTATGGCTACACCTTC
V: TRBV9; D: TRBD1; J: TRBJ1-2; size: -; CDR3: CASSVATGGNYGYTF; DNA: TGTGCCAGCAGCGTTGCGACAGGGGGAAACTATGGCTACACCTTC
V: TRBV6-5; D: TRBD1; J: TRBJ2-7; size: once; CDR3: CASSYELGTGPYEQYF; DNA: TGTGCCAGCAGTTATGAGCTCGGGACAGGGCCGTACGAGCAGTACTTC
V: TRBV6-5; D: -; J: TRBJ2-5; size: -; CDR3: CASSKGEGDQETQYF; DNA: TGTGCCAGCAGCAAGGGGGAAGGGGACCAAGAGACCCAGTACTTC
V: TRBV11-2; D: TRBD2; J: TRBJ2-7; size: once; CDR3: CASSLDLSGRYSYEQYF; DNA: TGTGCCAGCAGCTTAGATTTGAGCGGGAGGTACTCCTACGAGCAGTACTTC
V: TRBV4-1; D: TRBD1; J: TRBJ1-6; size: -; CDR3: CASSQAGQGTPLHF; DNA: TGCGCCAGCAGCCAAGCGGGACAGGGTACACCCCTCCACTTT
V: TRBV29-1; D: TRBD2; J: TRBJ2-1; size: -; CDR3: CSVAGLADYNEQFF; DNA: TGCAGCGTTGCGGGACTAGCGGATTACAATGAGCAGTTCTTC